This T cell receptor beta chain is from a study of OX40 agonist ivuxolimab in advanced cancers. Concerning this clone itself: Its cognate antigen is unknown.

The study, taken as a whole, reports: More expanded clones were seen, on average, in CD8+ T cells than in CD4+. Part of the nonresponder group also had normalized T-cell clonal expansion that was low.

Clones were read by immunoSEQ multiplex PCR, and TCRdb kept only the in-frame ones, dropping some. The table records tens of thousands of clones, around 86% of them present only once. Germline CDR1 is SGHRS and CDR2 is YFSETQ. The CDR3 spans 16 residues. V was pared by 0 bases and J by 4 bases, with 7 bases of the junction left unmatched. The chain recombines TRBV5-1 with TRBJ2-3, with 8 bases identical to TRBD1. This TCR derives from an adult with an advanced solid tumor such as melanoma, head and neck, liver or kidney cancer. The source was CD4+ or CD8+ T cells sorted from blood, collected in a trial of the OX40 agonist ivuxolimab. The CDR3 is CASSLGVGQGPDTQYF. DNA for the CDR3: TGCGCCAGCAGCTTGGGGGTCGGACAGGGACCAGATACGCAGTATTTT.